A single sample is the source of the 12 T cell receptor beta chains below, sequenced in a study of blood T cells in healthy people across ages. Next came a second PCR, run for roughly 6 to 11 cycles, which used a sample-barcoded 5' primer along with a J-beta primer mix. TCRdb used MiXCR to reprocess the 5' RACE reads, holding one entry per CDR3 protein. The table has about 640,000 distinct CDR3 sequences, roughly 31% seen once. The sample was blood. The receptors stem from an elderly woman in good health.

In its sample, this clonotype was seen a few times. The gene calls are TRBV14 and TRBJ2-7, with TRBD1 matching 9 bases. Germline trimming cut 4 bases from V and 3 bases from J; bases unmatched to any gene: 7. CDR3 length: 15 residues. From germline, CDR1 is SGHDN and CDR2 FVKESK. The chain's CDR3 is CASSPLTGGGYEQYF. The CDR3 bases are TGTGCCAGCAGCCCTCTGACAGGGGGAGGCTACGAGCAGTACTTC.

This clonotype has a handful of counts. A read error may explain this, as a much larger clone is one base away. The rearrangement links TRBV7-9 to TRBJ2-7; 10 nucleotides align to TRBD2. The CDR3 is 16 residues long. Per germline, CDR1 SEHNR and CDR2 FQNEAQ (reference sequence). In DNA, the CDR3 is TGTGCCGGCAGCCCGCGGACTAGCGGCAACTACAATGAGCAGTACTTC. The encoded protein is CAGSPRTSGNYNEQYF.

Regarding this clonotype: An end of the junction does not agree with germline; a read error may underlie this. The chain employs TRBV7-3 and TRBJ1-1, with D perhaps TRBD1 (6 bases). Germline V gene lookup returns CDR1 SGHTA and CDR2 FQGTGA. The CDR3 loop spans 13 amino acids. CDR3 amino acids: CTSSLLPRGEAFF. CDR3 bases: TGTACCAGCAGCTTATTGCCCAGGGGTGAAGCTTTCTTT.

In its sample, this clonotype was seen many times. This may be a read error, as it is one base from a much larger clone. The CDR3 reads CASSLVGRLAGGVNEQYF. CDR3 coding DNA: TGTGCCAGCAGCTTAGTAGGTAGGCTAGCGGGGGGAGTCAATGAGCAGTACTTC. This chain connects TRBV11-2 to TRBJ2-5; 11 bases are a match to TRBD2. CDR3 length: 18 residues. Germline V gene lookup returns CDR1 SGHAT and CDR2 FQNNGV. With V trimmed by 1 base and J by 11 bases, 18 bases remained unmatched.

In this sample, this clonotype turned up many times. The chain is built from TRBV7-3 and TRBJ2-1; 13 bases are a match to TRBD2. CDR1 SGHTA and CDR2 FQGTGA come from the germline V gene. The CDR3 runs 15 residues. The ends lost 4 bases at V and 7 bases at J; junction bases unmatched: 4. CDR3 amino acids: CASSSGLAGSNEQFF. DNA of the CDR3: TGTGCCAGCAGCTCGGGACTAGCGGGGTCTAATGAGCAGTTCTTC.

The sample holds many counts of this clonotype. The V and J genes are TRBV7-2 and TRBJ2-3, with TRBD2 matching over 12 bases. Per the germline V gene, CDR1 is SGHTA and CDR2 is FQGNSA. The CDR3 has 16 amino acids. The V gene end was trimmed by 5 bases and the J gene end by 2 bases; junction bases not matched to a gene: 5. CDR3 loop: CASSPGLAGSTDTQYF. The DNA of the CDR3 is TGTGCCAGCAGCCCTGGACTAGCGGGGTCCACAGATACGCAGTATTTT.

This clonotype showed up many times. The chain links TRBV30 to TRBJ1-2; D unresolved. V gave up 4 bases and J gave up 4 bases, with 7 bases separating them. From germline, CDR1 is GTSNPN and CDR2 SVGIG (reference sequence). The CDR3 sequence is 11 residues long. CDR3 residues: CAWTAVYGYTF. The CDR3 nucleotides read TGTGCCTGGACGGCGGTCTATGGCTACACCTTC. Drawing the rest from reference TRBV30 and TRBJ1-2, the complete variable domain is SQTIHQWPATLVQPVGSPLSLECTVEGTSNPNLYWYRQAAGRGLQLLFYSVGIGQISSEVPQNLSASRPQDRQFILSSKKLLLSDSGFYLCAWTAVYGYTFGSGTRLTVV.

This clonotype was detected many times. This chain uses TRBV11-1 with TRBJ2-7; TRBD2 aligns across 7 bases. Germline V gene data show CDR1 as SGHAT and CDR2 as FQDESV (reference sequence). The CDR3 spans 15 residues. The J segment lost 2 bases and the V segment lost 2 bases, leaving 6 bases of the junction unmatched. CDR3 in DNA: TGTGCCAGCAGCTTACTTTTGGGACTAACCTACGAGCAGTACTTC. It encodes CASSLLLGLTYEQYF.

This clonotype was seen ten or more times. The V gene is TRBV20-1, the J gene TRBJ2-5, with a tentative D call TRBD2 (5 bases). Germline V gene lookup returns CDR1 DFQATT and CDR2 SNEGSKA (reference sequence). Between the trimmed V and J ends, which lost 5 bases and 5 bases, there was a span of 15 bases. The CDR3 loop spans 13 amino acids. DNA for the CDR3: TGCAGTGCTGAGGGCCCTACGGGGGAGACCCAGTACTTC. Protein: CSAEGPTGETQYF.

This chain uses TRBV29-1 with TRBJ2-7; TRBD1 matches 9 bases. The CDR3 spans 15 residues. Germline V gene lookup returns CDR1 SQVTM and CDR2 ANQGSEA. Trimming at V came to 3 bases and at J to 3 bases, leaving 9 bases not matched to a gene. This CDR3 reads CSVELVRTGDYEQYF. The CDR3 bases are TGCAGCGTTGAGCTAGTAAGGACAGGGGACTACGAGCAGTACTTC.

The gene calls are TRBV18 and TRBJ1-5; no reliable D call. The V gene's germline CDR1 is KGHSH and CDR2 LQKENI. This CDR3 region has 14 residues. V lost 2 bases to trimming and J lost 4 bases, with 9 bases between them. In nucleotides, the CDR3 is TGTGCCAGCTCACCAGGGGAGGGTAATCAGCCCCAGCATTTT. This translates into CASSPGEGNQPQHF.

In its sample, this clonotype was seen a few times. The chain has TRBV11-2 and TRBJ2-5; 7 nucleotides agree with TRBD1. The germline gives CDR1 SGHAT, CDR2 FQNNGV. CDR3 length: 14 amino acids. Unmatched junction bases numbered 10, after V lost 1 base and J lost 11 bases. The CDR3 sequence: CASSLGDRANEQYF. The CDR3, as DNA: TGTGCCAGCAGCTTAGGCGACAGGGCTAATGAGCAGTACTTC. Looking up the rest from reference TRBV11-2 and TRBJ2-5 gives the full variable domain: EAGVAQSPRYKIIEKRQSVAFWCNPISGHATLYWYQQILGQGPKLLIQFQNNGVVDDSQLPKDRFSAERLKGVDSTLKIQPAKLEDSAVYLCASSLGDRANEQYFGPGTRLLVL.